Each of the 20 T cell receptor beta chains below was sequenced from the same sample in a study of radiotherapy plus CTLA-4 blockade in lung cancer (dated by TCRdb to between 2017 and 2018). To prepare the library, the immunoSEQ multiplex PCR assay was applied. In its TCRdb copy, this immuneACCESS table keeps in-frame sequences only and misses some clones. Where compared with another copy, unresolved V genes explain less than half of these, and the others have no known cause. The sample table lists 12,000 or so clones, about 86% of them with a count of one. The ten largest make up about 31% of the sample. Here the sequenced sample was peripheral blood, taken from a patient treated with radiotherapy plus ipilimumab. Receptors originate from a human donor with non-small cell lung cancer that progressed on radiotherapy plus ipilimumab.

The V gene is TRBV12-5, the J gene TRBJ2-1; D is uncertain. The CDR3 consists of 13 residues. Deletions cut 6 bases from V and 1 base from J, with 7 bases between. Germline values: CDR1 LGHNT, CDR2 FRNRAP. The CDR3 is CASGWASYNEQFF. As DNA, the CDR3 is TGTGCTAGTGGCTGGGCTTCCTACAATGAGCAGTTCTTC.

The V call is TRBV7-2, the J call TRBJ1-3; D possibly corresponds to TRBD1 (5 bases). The germline gives CDR1 SGHTA, CDR2 FQGNSA. CDR3 size: 16 residues. With 1 base removed from V and 4 bases from J, the gap between germline ends came to 14 bases. The CDR3 DNA is TGTGCCAGCAGCTTAGAGGGGACGCATGTGGGAAACACCATATATTTT. This translates into CASSLEGTHVGNTIYF.

The chain couples TRBV5-1 to TRBJ2-4; no clear D. Trimming pared 3 bases from V and 0 bases from J, leaving 10 bases between. CDR3 length equals 15 residues. CDR1 and CDR2 (germline): SGHRS, YFSETQ. CDR3 loop: CASSSGPQAKNIQYF. The DNA of the CDR3 is TGCGCCAGCAGCTCCGGACCTCAAGCCAAAAACATTCAGTACTTC.

The rearrangement joins TRBV5-4 to TRBJ2-3; D call uncertain. The germline V and J ends were trimmed by 0 bases and 0 bases, with 8 bases remaining between them. Germline CDR1 and CDR2: SGHNT and YYREEE (reference sequence). The CDR3 covers 15 residues. CDR3 in amino acids: CASSLDLTSTDTQYF. CDR3 nucleotides: TGTGCCAGCAGCTTGGATTTGACTAGCACAGATACGCAGTATTTT.

This chain connects TRBV5-1 to TRBJ1-4, with a tentative D call TRBD1 (5 bases). The CDR3 loop spans 14 amino acids. Germline-derived CDR1 and CDR2 are SGHRS and YFSETQ. Trimming took off 0 bases at V and 11 bases at J, with 14 bases between the two ends. The CDR3 region has the DNA TGCGCCAGCAGCTTGGAGGCTACAGGAGGGAAACTGTTTTTT. Translation: CASSLEATGGKLFF.

This clone was observed a few times. The chain is built from TRBV7-6 and TRBJ2-3, with D unclear. Germline-derived CDR1 and CDR2 are SGHVS and FNYEAQ. The CDR3 has 13 amino acids. Trimming cost V 6 bases and J 1 base, with 8 bases left between them. CDR3 DNA: TGTGCCAGCAGTTATACGGGCACAGATACGCAGTATTTT. This gives the protein CASSYTGTDTQYF.

This rearrangement joins TRBV10-3 to TRBJ1-5; 7 nucleotides agree with TRBD1. The germline V gene has CDR1 ENHRY and CDR2 SYGVKD. V was clipped by 5 bases and J by 1 base; unmatched bases: 8. The CDR3 length is 16 residues. The CDR3 nucleotides are TGTGCCATCAGTCCTGACAGGGCAATGAGCAATCAGCCCCAGCATTTT. This codes for CAISPDRAMSNQPQHF.

V gene TRBV27 combines with J gene TRBJ1-6, with TRBD1 as a possible D gene (5 bases). The germline V gene has CDR1 MNHEY and CDR2 SMNVEV (reference sequence). Between the trimmed V and J ends, which lost 8 bases and 7 bases, there was a span of 9 bases. This CDR3 comprises 12 residues. CDR3 region: CASGGGNSPLHF. In DNA form, the CDR3 reads TGTGCCAGCGGGGGGGGGAATTCACCCCTCCACTTT.

The chain carries TRBV7-2 and TRBJ2-5; 9 bases match TRBD1. The J call may be incorrect, as the DNA end agrees better with TRBJ2-7. CDR1 is SGHTA and CDR2 is FQGNSA in the germline V gene. The CDR3 length is 14 residues. CDR3 in DNA: TGTGCCAGCAGGGCCGGGACAGGGTTTCGCGAGCAGTACTTC. It encodes CASRAGTGFREQYF.

The chain uses TRBV15 and TRBJ2-3; D unclear. CDR3 length: 14 residues. V was trimmed by 0 bases and J by 4 bases, leaving 8 bases between them. Germline CDR1 reads LNHNV; CDR2 reads YYDKDF (reference sequence). The CDR3: CATSRDVSPDTQYF. CDR3 in DNA: TGTGCCACCAGCAGAGATGTCAGCCCAGATACGCAGTATTTT.

The chain links TRBV29-1 to TRBJ1-2; D is perhaps TRBD1 (5 bases). CDR1 is SQVTM, CDR2 ANQGSEA, per germline. The V end lost 4 bases, the J end lost 4 bases, and 16 bases lay between the germline ends. The CDR3 extends over 14 amino acids. The CDR3 region has the DNA TGCAGCGTTGGGGCCGGCAGGGAGGCCTATGGCTACACCTTC. This encodes CSVGAGREAYGYTF.

The CDR3 loop is CASSETGLLTGNTIYF. Here the CDR3 DNA reads TGTGCCAGCAGTGAAACAGGATTACTCACCGGAAACACCATATATTTT. V is TRBV6-1 and J is TRBJ1-3, with D possibly matching TRBD1 (5 bases). Germline-derived CDR1 and CDR2 are MNHNS and SASEGT. The V and J ends lost 2 bases and 4 bases respectively, with 15 bases between them. The length of the CDR3 is 16 residues.

This sequence joins TRBV9 and TRBJ2-6; D is undetermined. Trimming took 6 bases from V and 1 from J, leaving 8 bases between them. In germline, CDR1 is SGDLS, CDR2 YYNGEE. This CDR3 has 14 amino acids. Here the CDR3 reads CASNIGSGANVLTF. The CDR3 DNA is TGTGCCAGCAATATAGGTTCTGGGGCCAACGTCCTGACTTTC.

This rearrangement joins TRBV9 to TRBJ2-7; 7 bases align to TRBD1. The CDR3 loop spans 15 amino acids. V shed 2 bases and J 0 bases; nucleotides not matched to a gene: 5. CDR1 is SGDLS and CDR2 is YYNGEE in the germline V gene. CDR3 in DNA: TGTGCCAGCAGCGTCCGACAGGGACCCTCCTACGAGCAGTACTTC. Translated, it gives CASSVRQGPSYEQYF.

About this clone: This specimen includes other DNA sequences encoding the same CDR3. The chain recombines TRBV9 with TRBJ1-1; no clear D gene. Germline lookup yields CDR1 SGDLS and CDR2 YYNGEE. The V end was cut by 0 bases, the J end by 1 base, with 7 bases between. The CDR3 consists of 14 residues. The CDR3 loop reads CASSVDVGNTEAFF. The CDR3 DNA is TGTGCCAGCAGCGTAGACGTCGGGAACACTGAAGCTTTCTTT.

The chain links TRBV6-5 to TRBJ2-1; 9 positions match TRBD2. The CDR3 is 14 residues long. Germline trimming cut 8 bases from V and 6 bases from J; bases unmatched to any gene: 8. Germline V gene lookup returns CDR1 MNHEY and CDR2 SVGAGI. The CDR3 spells CASGGSGGSNEQFF. The DNA for the CDR3 is TGTGCCAGCGGGGGGAGCGGGGGGTCCAATGAGCAGTTCTTC.

The rearrangement joins TRBV10-3 to TRBJ2-6, with unresolved D. The CDR3 extends over 16 amino acids. Germline CDR1 ENHRY, CDR2 SYGVKD. The V end was cut by 3 bases, the J end by 0 bases, with 9 bases between. CDR3 DNA: TGTGCCATCAGTGAAAGTACGAGCTCTGGGGCCAACGTCCTGACTTTC. Translation gives CAISESTSSGANVLTF.

Here the CDR3 DNA reads TGTGCCAGCAGCTTGGACTGGAATGAGCAGTTCTTC. Protein: CASSLDWNEQFF. This chain joins TRBV7-3 and TRBJ2-1, with a tentative D call TRBD2 (5 bases). Per germline, CDR1 SGHTA and CDR2 FQGTGA. Deletions cut 3 bases from V and 7 bases from J, with 7 bases between. The CDR3 spans 12 residues.

This clone was seen only a few times. The chain is built from TRBV19 and TRBJ2-1; D possibly corresponds to TRBD1 (5 bases). The germline V and J ends were trimmed by 6 bases and 8 bases, with 23 bases remaining between them. Per the germline V gene, CDR1 is LNHDA and CDR2 is SQIVND (reference sequence). The CDR3 sequence is 16 residues long. CDR3 region: CASRSLSSQGQDEQFF. The CDR3 nucleotides read TGTGCCAGTAGAAGCCTAAGTTCGCAGGGCCAAGATGAGCAGTTCTTC.

This chain links TRBV5-1 with TRBJ2-1; possibly TRBD1 for D (6 bases). The CDR3 runs 12 residues. Trimming stripped 3 bases from V and 8 bases from J, with 9 bases between. Germline V gives CDR1 SGHRS, CDR2 YFSETQ. CDR3 protein: CASSSQGYEQFF. CDR3 coding DNA: TGCGCCAGCAGCTCCCAGGGGTATGAGCAGTTCTTC.